The 6 T cell receptor beta chains below all came from one sample that was sequenced in a study of blood T cell repertoires in COVID-19. Data came from immunoSEQ multiplex PCR; TCRdb stores just in-frame clones and leaves some out. The sample shows roughly 200,000 clones, more than 75% of them seen only once. The sample consisted of peripheral blood. Source of these receptors: a woman in her forties with COVID-19, enrolled during active disease.

J is TRBJ1-5 and V is TRBV4-2, with 8 bases lining up with TRBD1. The length of the CDR3 is 16 residues. After removal of 2 bases from V and 3 bases from J, the junction contained 6 bases not matched to a gene. Germline V gene sequence: CDR1 LGHNA, CDR2 YNFKEQ. In nucleotides, the CDR3 is TGTGCCAGCAGCCAACCCGACAGGGGTATCAATCAGCCCCAGCATTTT. Its translation is CASSQPDRGINQPQHF.

V gene TRBV6-5 combines with J gene TRBJ2-7; perhaps TRBD2 as D (5 bases). Germline V lookup: CDR1 MNHEY, CDR2 SVGAGI. The CDR3 has 13 residues. Trimming pared 6 bases from V and 3 bases from J, leaving 12 bases between. This chain's CDR3 is CASRSPGFYEQYF. The CDR3 nucleotides read TGTGCCAGCAGATCACCGGGGTTCTACGAGCAGTACTTC.

This chain joins TRBV7-2 and TRBJ1-6; possible D gene TRBD1, 6 bases. The length of the CDR3 is 13 residues. The germline V gene has CDR1 SGHTA and CDR2 FQGNSA. The V gene lost 5 bases and the J gene lost 9 bases, with 11 bases spanning the gap. The CDR3 sequence is CASSGNRASPLHF. The CDR3 coding sequence is TGTGCCAGCAGCGGTAACAGGGCTTCACCCCTCCACTTT. Full variable domain (outside the CDR3, taken from reference TRBV7-2 and TRBJ1-6): GAGVSQSPSNKVTEKGKDVELRCDPISGHTALYWYRQSLGQGLEFLIYFQGNSAPDKSGLPSDRFSAERTGGSVSTLTIQRTQQEDSAVYLCASSGNRASPLHFGNGTRLTVT.

This rearrangement joins TRBV10-3 to TRBJ1-2; TRBD1 might be the D (6 bases). Germline CDR1 and CDR2: ENHRY and SYGVKD. Trimming took off 4 bases at V and 4 bases at J, with 13 bases between the two ends. There are 14 residues in the CDR3. Here the CDR3 reads CAISGGGLGYGYTF. Written as DNA, the CDR3 is TGTGCCATCAGTGGGGGGGGCCTCGGCTATGGCTACACCTTC.

The rearrangement joins TRBV3-1 (or the pseudogene TRBV3-2) to TRBJ2-7; 8 nucleotides line up with TRBD1. Germline CDR1 reads LGHDT; CDR2 reads YNNKEL (reference sequence). The trim removed 5 bases at V and 4 bases at J, leaving 7 bases unmatched. The CDR3 length is 14 residues. The CDR3: CASSLTGVGYEQYF. The DNA of the CDR3 is TGTGCCAGCAGCTTGACAGGGGTCGGGTACGAGCAGTACTTC.

The table lists this clone with a few counts. This chain uses TRBV6-1 with TRBJ2-7; D not resolved. CDR3 length equals 16 residues. Per the germline V gene, CDR1 is MNHNS and CDR2 is SASEGT. Trimming took 4 bases from V and 3 from J, leaving 19 bases between them. The CDR3 loop is CASSVVDFTPYYEQYF. CDR3 nucleotides: TGTGCCAGCAGTGTGGTTGACTTTACACCTTACTACGAGCAGTACTTC.